These 17 T cell receptor beta chains were all obtained from the same sample, sequenced in a study of blood T cell repertoires in COVID-19. Here immunoSEQ multiplex PCR was the method, and the copy in TCRdb shows in-frame clones only, minus some. The data hold 250,000 to 350,000 clones, with around 88% observed a single time. The specimen was PBMCs or T cells enriched from blood (not recorded which). The receptors derive from a woman in her forties who had recovered from COVID-19.

V gene TRBV11-3 combines with J gene TRBJ1-2, with 11 bases lining up with TRBD1. With 2 bases clipped from V and 8 bases from J, the junction kept 13 bases outside the gene matches. CDR1 SGHNT and CDR2 YENEEA come from the germline V gene. The CDR3 runs 17 residues. The CDR3 here is CASSLKSPGQGAGGYTF. The DNA of the CDR3 is TGTGCCAGCAGCTTAAAGTCCCCAGGACAGGGGGCGGGCGGCTACACCTTC. Based on the CDR3 plus reference TRBV11-3 and TRBJ1-2, the full variable domain is EAGVVQSPRYKIIEKKQPVAFWCNPISGHNTLYWYLQNLGQGPELLIRYENEEAVDDSQLPKDRFSAERLKGVDSTLKIQPAELGDSAVYLCASSLKSPGQGAGGYTFGSGTRLTVV.

CDR3 nucleotides: TGCGCCAGCAGCCAAGATGCCCAGGGGTCCCGCGAGCAGTACTTC. Amino acid sequence: CASSQDAQGSREQYF. The chain carries TRBV4-3 and TRBJ2-7; weak D call: TRBD1 (6 bases). Germline CDR1 LGHNA, CDR2 YSLEER. This CDR3 is 15 amino acids long. V was pared by 0 bases and J by 6 bases, with 15 bases between.

V and J are TRBV7-3 and TRBJ2-3; 7 bases align to TRBD1. The CDR3 is 18 amino acids. Germline trimming cut 5 bases from V and 0 bases from J; bases unmatched to any gene: 14. Germline values: CDR1 SGHTA, CDR2 FQGTGA. DNA for the CDR3: TGTGCCAGCAGCCCCCCCCAGAGGACAGGAACTAGCACAGATACGCAGTATTTT. It specifies CASSPPQRTGTSTDTQYF. The variable domain in full, with the rest retrieved from reference TRBV7-3 and TRBJ2-3, is GAGVSQTPSNKVTEKGKYVELRCDPISGHTALYWYRQSLGQGPEFLIYFQGTGAADDSGLPNDRFFAVRPEGSVSTLKIQRTERGDSAVYLCASSPPQRTGTSTDTQYFGPGTRLTVL.

The chain is built from TRBV7-2 and TRBJ2-7, with 8 nucleotides matching TRBD2. Germline assignment: CDR1 SGHTA and CDR2 FQGNSA. J was trimmed by 2 bases and V by 4 bases; bases with no gene match: 10. The CDR3 loop spans 16 amino acids. The DNA for the CDR3 is TGTGCCAGCAGCTCTAGCGGGCCGGCCCTACCCTACGAGCAGTACTTC. Protein sequence: CASSSSGPALPYEQYF.

This chain connects TRBV5-4 to TRBJ1-2, with TRBD1 matching over 7 bases. The CDR3 is 15 residues long. The ends lost 2 bases at V and 5 bases at J; junction bases unmatched: 9. From germline, CDR1 is SGHNT and CDR2 YYREEE (reference sequence). The CDR3 DNA sequence: TGTGCCAGCAGCTTAGAGGGGGCTCGGGAATATGGCTACACCTTC. Its translation: CASSLEGAREYGYTF.

The V and J genes are TRBV3-1 (or the pseudogene TRBV3-2) and TRBJ2-5; 8 positions agree with TRBD2. Per the germline V gene, CDR1 is LGHDT and CDR2 is YNNKEL (reference sequence). Unmatched junction bases numbered 7, after V lost 4 bases and J lost 3 bases. The CDR3 contains 15 residues. CDR3 sequence (DNA): TGTGCCAGCAGCCCCGGACTAGCACCCGAAGAGACCCAGTACTTC. Translating it yields CASSPGLAPEETQYF.

The genes are TRBV11-2 and TRBJ2-7, with TRBD2 identical over 7 bases. There are 14 residues in the CDR3. The junction had 5 bases not matched to a gene; V was cut back by 3 bases and J by 3 bases. Germline V gene lookup returns CDR1 SGHAT and CDR2 FQNNGV. The chain's CDR3 is CASSFSLAVYEQYF. The CDR3 coding sequence is TGTGCCAGCAGCTTTTCCCTAGCGGTCTACGAGCAGTACTTC.

As concerns this clone: Other DNA sequences in this sample translate to the same CDR3. The rearrangement links TRBV7-3 to TRBJ2-5; weak D call: TRBD2 (6 bases). CDR1 is SGHTA, CDR2 FQGTGA, per germline. The CDR3 sequence is 13 residues long. V lost 6 bases to trimming and J lost 2 bases, with 10 bases between them. Here the CDR3 DNA reads TGTGCCAGCAGTCTCGGGGGACAAGAGACCCAGTACTTC. Translating it yields CASSLGGQETQYF.

The chain has TRBV18 and TRBJ2-7, with TRBD1 as a possible D gene (6 bases). The CDR3 covers 14 residues. V was trimmed by 6 bases and J by 6 bases, leaving 18 bases between them. Germline lookup yields CDR1 KGHSH and CDR2 LQKENI. In DNA, the CDR3 is TGTGCCAGCTCCCCAGGAGCAGGGGTCAGCGAGCAGTACTTC. The encoded protein is CASSPGAGVSEQYF.

The chain has TRBV28 and TRBJ2-4; D gene uncertain. The CDR3 sequence is 15 residues long. Trimming cost V 8 bases and J 3 bases, with 17 bases left between them. The germline V gene has CDR1 MDHEN and CDR2 SYDVKM. The CDR3 DNA reads TGTGCCAGCCAGGCGTCCCACTCCTACAAAAACATTCAGTACTTC. Residues: CASQASHSYKNIQYF.

The V gene is TRBV4-1, the J gene TRBJ2-7, with 13 bases that match TRBD2. The CDR3 runs to 15 residues. J lost 2 bases, V lost 4 bases, and 2 bases had no gene match. Germline CDR1 and CDR2: MGHRA and YSYEKL. This CDR3 is CASSRGLAGAYEQYF. The CDR3 region has the DNA TGCGCCAGCAGCCGCGGACTAGCGGGAGCCTACGAGCAGTACTTC.

The chain couples TRBV19 to TRBJ1-3, with TRBD1 identical over 9 bases. The J segment lost 3 bases and the V segment lost 8 bases, leaving 8 bases of the junction unmatched. This CDR3 spans 15 amino acids. Germline V gene lookup returns CDR1 LNHDA and CDR2 SQIVND (reference sequence). The CDR3 reads CASGDRAAFGNTIYF. CDR3 nucleotides: TGTGCCAGTGGGGACAGGGCCGCTTTTGGAAACACCATATATTTT.

DNA for the CDR3: TGTGCCAGCAGCACCCAGGGGGGATATGGCTACACCTTC. Translated: CASSTQGGYGYTF. The J gene is TRBJ1-2, the V gene TRBV7-2; 7 bases agree with TRBD1. The V and J ends lost 5 bases and 5 bases, in that order; junction bases with no gene match: 5. CDR1 and CDR2 (germline): SGHTA, FQGNSA. There are 13 residues in the CDR3.

In DNA form, the CDR3 reads TGTGCCACCAGTGACCCAGGAAGGGGGCACCCCTACGAGCAGTACTTC. Amino acids: CATSDPGRGHPYEQYF. J is TRBJ2-7 and V is TRBV24-1, with TRBD1 matching 7 bases. Germline CDR1 reads KGHDR; CDR2 reads SFDVKD. The trim removed 4 bases at V and 2 bases at J, leaving 10 bases unmatched. CDR3 length: 16 residues.

V gene TRBV15 combines with J gene TRBJ2-7; maybe TRBD2 (5 bases). Germline V gene lookup returns CDR1 LNHNV and CDR2 YYDKDF (reference sequence). The V end lost 1 base, the J end lost 1 base, and 14 bases lay between the germline ends. This CDR3 contains 16 residues. The CDR3: CATSRGGRVGSYEQYF. The DNA for the CDR3 is TGTGCCACCAGCAGAGGAGGGCGGGTAGGTTCCTACGAGCAGTACTTC.

The chain is built from TRBV30 and TRBJ1-3, with TRBD1 as a possible D gene (5 bases). Trimming took 7 bases from V and 8 from J, leaving 15 bases between them. This CDR3 spans 12 amino acids. The germline gives CDR1 GTSNPN, CDR2 SVGIG (reference sequence). CDR3 residues: CAYSGGTYTIYF. The CDR3 DNA follows: TGTGCCTACTCCGGGGGAACGTACACCATATATTTT.

The rearrangement uses TRBV2 and TRBJ1-5, with 10 bases lining up with TRBD1. This CDR3 is 17 amino acids long. V shed 5 bases and J 7 bases; nucleotides not matched to a gene: 14. Germline V gene sequence: CDR1 SNHLY, CDR2 FYNNEI. The DNA for the CDR3 is TGTGCCAGCAGTCTACATAGGACAGGGGGAAATTCACAGCCCCAGCATTTT. It specifies CASSLHRTGGNSQPQHF.